This is a list of T cell receptor beta chains from one sample in a study of OX40 agonist ivuxolimab in advanced cancers. The assay was immunoSEQ multiplex PCR, and TCRdb's table has in-frame clones only and misses some. The repertoire holds 95,000 to 100,000 clones, with 90% to 95% as singletons. The input for sequencing was CD4+ or CD8+ T cells sorted from blood, taken in a trial of the OX40 agonist ivuxolimab. These receptors came from an adult with an advanced solid tumor such as melanoma, head and neck, liver or kidney cancer. Each CDR3 is given with its conserved first and last residue. The order of the fields is CDR3 length, clone size, D gene, J gene, V gene, CDR3 protein, CDR3 DNA. A D gene is named only where the DNA matches it firmly. The size entry is marked missing in some rows and otherwise reads once, few, many or a size class.

13,NA,NA,TRBJ2-2,TRBV5-1,CASSARGGGELFF,TGCGCCAGCAGCGCCAGGGGCGGCGGGGAGCTGTTTTTT
14,NA,NA,TRBJ1-1,TRBV15,CATSRDRTDTEAFF,TGTGCCACCAGCAGAGATCGAACAGACACTGAAGCTTTCTTT
13,NA,NA,TRBJ1-1,TRBV19,CASSTGEGRRAFF,TGTGCCAGTAGTACCGGGGAGGGGCGAAGAGCTTTCTTT
15,once,TRBD2,TRBJ2-2,TRBV30,CAWSRGGNMAGELFF,TGTGCCTGGAGTAGGGGAGGGAACATGGCCGGGGAGCTGTTTTTT
14,NA,TRBD1,TRBJ2-2,TRBV30,CAWLRDSYTGELFF,TGTGCCTGGCTCCGGGACAGTTACACCGGGGAGCTGTTTTTT
13,NA,TRBD1,TRBJ1-2,TRBV6-6,CASSYRTGLGYTF,TGTGCCAGCAGTTACCGGACAGGGTTGGGCTACACCTTC
15,NA,NA,TRBJ1-1,TRBV6-5,CASSYSQFMNTEAFF,TGTGCCAGCAGTTACTCCCAGTTCATGAACACTGAAGCTTTCTTT
12,NA,NA,TRBJ2-1,TRBV5-1,CASSLIINEQFF,TGCGCCAGCAGCTTGATCATCAATGAGCAGTTCTTC
13,NA,NA,TRBJ1-3,TRBV18,CASSFFSGNTIYF,TGTGCCAGCTCATTCTTCTCTGGAAACACCATATATTTT
12,NA,NA,TRBJ2-3,TRBV5-4,CASSPSSDTQYF,TGTGCCAGCAGCCCCAGTAGTGATACGCAGTATTTT
12,NA,TRBD1,TRBJ1-5,TRBV7-9,CASSTGVQPQHF,TGTGCCAGCAGTACAGGGGTCCAGCCCCAGCATTTT
14,NA,NA,TRBJ1-1,TRBV7-9,CASSLGSVITEAFF,TGTGCCAGCAGCTTAGGTTCAGTAATCACTGAAGCTTTCTTT
16,NA,NA,TRBJ2-6,TRBV27,CASSPYYKTRANVLTF,TGTGCCAGCAGTCCCTATTATAAAACCCGGGCCAACGTCCTGACTTTC
13,once,TRBD2,TRBJ2-1,TRBV4-3,CASSQAGREQQFF,TGCGCCAGCAGCCAAGCGGGGAGGGAGCAGCAGTTCTTC
14,NA,NA,TRBJ1-5,TRBV19,CASSFSGGHQPQHF,TGTGCCAGTAGTTTCTCCGGAGGGCATCAGCCCCAGCATTTT
13,NA,NA,TRBJ1-6,TRBV6-1,CASRLDNPSPLHF,TGTGCCAGCAGGTTGGACAACCCTTCACCCCTCCACTTT
13,NA,NA,TRBJ1-5,TRBV6-5,CASSRMGNQPQHF,TGTGCCAGCAGTCGGATGGGCAATCAGCCCCAGCATTTT
13,NA,NA,TRBJ2-7,TRBV6-5,CASSADLTYEQYF,TGTGCCAGCAGTGCGGACCTCACCTACGAGCAGTACTTC
14,NA,NA,TRBJ1-6,TRBV10-3,CAISPGRMNSPLHF,TGTGCCATCAGTCCGGGACGGATGAATTCACCCCTCCACTTT
13,NA,TRBD2,TRBJ2-1,TRBV29-1,CSGNSGLYNEQFF,TGCAGCGGAAATAGCGGGCTTTACAATGAGCAGTTCTTC
15,NA,TRBD1,TRBJ1-3,TRBV6-5,CASQKGQISGNTIYF,TGTGCCAGCCAGAAGGGACAGATCTCTGGAAACACCATATATTTT
15,NA,TRBD1,TRBJ2-2,TRBV5-8,CASSFRQGATGELFF,TGTGCCAGCAGCTTTAGACAGGGGGCGACCGGGGAGCTGTTTTTT